The clone carrying this T cell receptor beta chain was counted many times. The sample comes from a study of identical twins. TCRdb reanalysed the 5' RACE reads using MiXCR and keeps one entry per CDR3 protein. Of roughly 720,000 distinct CDR3 sequences in the sample, 15% to 20% were seen once. Losses at the gene ends were 1 base for V and 5 bases for J; bases not matched to a gene: 10. From germline, CDR1 is SQVTM and CDR2 ANQGSEA. This CDR3 has 15 amino acids. The same data also contributed to another study, on T cells expressing NK-cell markers.

This TCR was sampled from a woman aged 18-35 years in good health. The sample taken for sequencing was PBMCs. The rearrangement links TRBV29-1 to TRBJ2-7; 8 nucleotides align to TRBD2. The CDR3 DNA reads TGCAGCGTTGAAGCCACGGGACTAGGGGACCACGAGCAGTACTTC. Encoded protein: CSVEATGLGDHEQYF.